The TCR beta chain described here comes from a study of radiotherapy plus CTLA-4 blockade in lung cancer. Study-level information: Disease control was achieved by just over 30% of patients, and objective responses by 18%. Whole-study findings and limits: The authors reported that early blood T cell clone dynamics, with interferon-beta, best predicted response. Some TCR clones had been derived from tumors. These clones expanded in peripheral blood after radiotherapy plus ipilimumab.

The V end lost 3 bases, the J end lost 4 bases, and 15 bases lay between the germline ends. CDR3 length equals 15 residues. CDR1 is SGHVS, CDR2 FQNEAQ, per germline. Remarks on this clone: Its antigen is currently unknown.

CTLA-4 blockade using ipilimumab, together with focal radiation, was received by patients with chemo-refractory metastatic non-small-cell lung cancer. Here immunoSEQ multiplex PCR was the method, and the copy in TCRdb shows in-frame clones only, minus some. The sample holds about 88,000 clones, more than 70% seen once. Sequences were derived from peripheral blood, sampled from a patient treated with radiotherapy plus ipilimumab. The origin of this receptor is a human donor with non-small cell lung cancer that progressed on radiotherapy plus ipilimumab. The rearrangement links TRBV7-8 to TRBJ2-5; possible D gene TRBD2, 8 bases. The CDR3 sequence: CASSLEGAGGETQYF. DNA for the CDR3: TGTGCCAGCAGCTTGGAGGGGGCGGGAGGAGAGACCCAGTACTTC.